This T cell receptor (beta chain) originates from a study of blood T cell repertoires in COVID-19. About the study: Sample material is recorded as cDNA or gDNA derived from T cells, B-cell-depleted T cells, or PBMCs.

In the authors' methods: Cell counts per sample came from amplifying reference gene primers. TCRdb keeps only in-frame clones here, not all; method: immunoSEQ multiplex PCR. D and trimming come from the DNA, and the V and J calls and clone size come from that table. The profile shows over 450,000 clones, around nine tenths of them singletons. Germline-derived CDR1 and CDR2 are SGHVS and FQNEAQ. The CDR3 is 16 residues long. The V segment lost 5 bases and the J segment 1 base; nucleotides outside the gene matches: 3. The specimen sequenced was peripheral blood. The sequence came from a woman aged 45-60 years with COVID-19, enrolled during active disease. The chain is built from TRBV7-8 and TRBJ2-1; 12 nucleotides agree with TRBD2. The CDR3 sequence is CASSKLAGGSYNEQFF. The DNA for the CDR3 is TGTGCCAGCAGCAAGCTAGCGGGGGGGTCCTACAATGAGCAGTTCTTC.